The 14 T cell receptor beta chains below were found in one sample sequenced in a study of blood T cell repertoires in COVID-19. Assay used: immunoSEQ multiplex PCR; TCRdb lists only in-frame clones, some missing. This sample has around 260,000 clones, with roughly 80% found just once. The sample was peripheral blood. The receptor source for this set is a man between 60 and 70 years old who had recovered from COVID-19.

This clone was seen a few times. The chain recombines TRBV30 with TRBJ2-1; a weak D match, TRBD2 (6 bases). Trimming pared 2 bases from V and 7 bases from J, leaving 21 bases between. From germline, CDR1 is GTSNPN and CDR2 SVGIG (reference sequence). The CDR3 has 16 amino acids. As DNA, the CDR3 is TGTGCCTGGAGTATTCCGCGGGGCGGTGAGCTTAATGAGCAGTTCTTC. The encoded protein is CAWSIPRGGELNEQFF.

This clone appeared a single time. This chain joins TRBV5-1 and TRBJ1-5, with 7 bases aligning to TRBD1. Trimming cost V 0 bases and J 4 bases; bases outside gene matches: 4. Germline-derived CDR1 and CDR2 are SGHRS and YFSETQ. The CDR3 length is 15 residues. In DNA form, the CDR3 reads TGCGCCAGCAGCTTGGATGGACAGGAGAATCAGCCCCAGCATTTT. Its translation is CASSLDGQENQPQHF.

This clone was counted between two and nine times. The V gene is TRBV12-3 or TRBV12-4, the J gene TRBJ1-5, with TRBD1 matching 8 bases. V lost 7 bases, J lost 7 bases, and 6 bases stayed unmatched. The CDR3 contains 13 residues. As DNA, the CDR3 is TGTGCCAGCATGGTACAGGGGGGGCAGCCCCAGCATTTT. It codes for CASMVQGGQPQHF.

V and J are TRBV27 and TRBJ2-1; the match to TRBD1 covers 8 bases. V shed 6 bases, J shed 8 bases, and the junction held 12 bases outside the gene matches. CDR1 and CDR2 from the germline V gene are MNHEY and SMNVEV (reference sequence). The CDR3 covers 15 residues. In nucleotides, the CDR3 is TGTGCCAGCAGGACCGACAGGGGTCATATCGATGAGCAGTTCTTC. It codes for CASRTDRGHIDEQFF.

The rearrangement uses TRBV29-1 and TRBJ2-1; 11 bases are shared with TRBD2. Losses at the gene ends were 4 bases for V and 4 bases for J; bases not matched to a gene: 9. Germline V gives CDR1 SQVTM, CDR2 ANQGSEA. There are 16 residues in the CDR3. The CDR3 sequence is CSVVAGGPQGYNEQFF. The CDR3 nucleotides read TGCAGCGTTGTAGCGGGAGGGCCACAGGGTTACAATGAGCAGTTCTTC.

The chain joins TRBV10-3 to TRBJ1-2; D is perhaps TRBD1 (5 bases). This CDR3 is 13 amino acids long. The germline CDR1 and CDR2 sequences are ENHRY and SYGVKD. Trimming cost V 3 bases and J 8 bases, with 13 bases left between them. The CDR3 region is CAISDPQGGGYTF. The CDR3, as DNA: TGTGCCATCAGTGACCCCCAGGGAGGAGGCTACACCTTC.

This clone was seen just once. The chain is built from TRBV27 and TRBJ2-3; TRBD2 might be the D (5 bases). The V and J ends lost 5 bases and 6 bases respectively, with 9 bases between them. The CDR3 is 12 amino acids. The germline CDR1 and CDR2 sequences are MNHEY and SMNVEV (reference sequence). The CDR3 reads CASSRTRDTQYF. The CDR3 bases are TGTGCCAGCAGTCGTACTAGGGATACGCAGTATTTT.

The chain employs TRBV5-4 and TRBJ2-7; possibly TRBD1 for D (5 bases). The germline V gene has CDR1 SGHNT and CDR2 YYREEE (reference sequence). V was cut by 0 bases and J by 3 bases, with 7 bases left in between. CDR3 size: 13 residues. CDR3 nucleotides: TGTGCCAGCAGCTTGGACAGGATCTACGAGCAGTACTTC. It yields the protein CASSLDRIYEQYF.

The chain recombines TRBV2 with TRBJ2-7; TRBD2 aligns across 7 bases. Germline CDR1 is SNHLY and CDR2 is FYNNEI. CDR3 length: 15 amino acids. V trimming: 5 bases; J trimming: 0 bases; junction bases outside the gene matches: 7. The CDR3 DNA reads as TGTGCCAGCAGTAAAAAGCGGGATAGCTCCTACGAGCAGTACTTC. It specifies CASSKKRDSSYEQYF. The whole variable domain, filled in from reference TRBV2 and TRBJ2-7, reads EPEVTQTPSHQVTQMGQEVILRCVPISNHLYFYWYRQILGQKVEFLVSFYNNEISEKSEIFDDQFSVERPDGSNFTLKIRSTKLEDSAMYFCASSKKRDSSYEQYFGPGTRLTVT.

This chain connects TRBV7-5 to TRBJ1-5; the table names TRBD1, a call not compared with the DNA. TRBV7-5 corresponds to a pseudogene. CDR3 length: 15 amino acids. The CDR3 reads CVRSIRAGGNQPQHF. Written as DNA, the CDR3 is TGTGTCAGAAGCATAAGGGCAGGGGGAAATCAGCCCCAGCATTTT.

The chain employs TRBV20-1 and TRBJ1-1; a possible D gene is TRBD1 (6 bases). Germline V gives CDR1 DFQATT, CDR2 SNEGSKA (reference sequence). The CDR3 consists of 13 residues. V was shortened by 3 bases and J by 4 bases, with 12 bases between the two germline ends. For the CDR3, the DNA is TGCAGTGCTAGTAGAGGACAGAGCACTGAAGCTTTCTTT. This encodes CSASRGQSTEAFF.

The chain carries TRBV6-1 and TRBJ2-7, with TRBD1 as a possible D gene (6 bases). The CDR3 length is 15 residues. From germline, CDR1 is MNHNS and CDR2 SASEGT. The ends were cut back, 3 bases at V and 3 bases at J, with 15 bases in the middle. CDR3 residues: CASSEVSGQFYEQYF. CDR3 in DNA: TGTGCCAGCAGTGAGGTATCGGGACAATTCTACGAGCAGTACTTC.

The chain carries TRBV5-1 and TRBJ1-3, with D hard to call. Trimming cost V 0 bases and J 4 bases, with 14 bases left between them. The germline gives CDR1 SGHRS, CDR2 YFSETQ. The CDR3 is 16 residues long. CDR3 amino acids: CASSLAGEVGGNTIYF. Here the CDR3 DNA reads TGCGCCAGCAGCTTGGCCGGGGAAGTAGGAGGAAACACCATATATTTT.

The CDR3 here is CASSQGSGYEQYF. CDR3 bases: TGTGCCAGCAGCCAAGGGTCGGGCTACGAGCAGTACTTC. The V and J genes are TRBV3-1 (or the pseudogene TRBV3-2) and TRBJ2-7; D ambiguous. V lost 1 base and J 3 bases, leaving 7 bases between the germline ends. CDR3 size: 13 residues. Germline assignment: CDR1 LGHDT and CDR2 YNNKEL (reference sequence).